The clone carrying this T cell receptor beta chain was found many times. Its antigen remains unidentified. This CDR3 region has 15 residues. The sample originates from a study of identical twins. General observations from the study: There was an excess of low generation probability in the out-of-frame alpha sequences that twins shared.

TCRdb fed the 5' RACE reads into MiXCR, producing one record per CDR3 protein. The top ten clones hold 4% to 4.5% of a sample with under 800,000 distinct CDR3 sequences, roughly 20% of them seen once. This same sample was also part of a study on T cells expressing NK-cell markers. That source reports: Seropositivity for HCMV was found in seven of the eight sequenced donors, with one seronegative.

The chain is built from TRBV21-1 and TRBJ2-3; the table's TRBD2 call for D was not verified on the DNA. TRBV21-1 is a pseudogene locus. Sequenced material: PBMCs. The receptor was derived from a woman under 30 in good health. CDR3 sequence: CASSPGPPTSDTQYF. As DNA, the CDR3 is TGTGCCAGCAGCCCCGGGCCTCCCACCTCAGATACGCAGTATTTT.